Below are 21 T cell receptor beta chains sequenced from a single sample in a study of metastatic and nonmetastatic thyroid tumors. TCRdb re-processed the PCR reads through MiXCR. The sample includes about 92,000 clones, 14% to 15% of them seen just once. Each patient came to thyroid surgery without any prior treatment (of any kind). The sequenced sample consisted of blood. The receptors derive from a female donor with papillary thyroid cancer or a benign thyroid nodule (not recorded which). Some clones in this sample may be carry-over from other donors' samples.

The sample holds many counts of this clone. The rearrangement links TRBV19 to TRBJ1-6; TRBD1 is a possible D gene (6 bases). Trimming cost V 5 bases and J 10 bases, with 15 bases left between them. The CDR3 runs to 14 residues. The germline V gene has CDR1 LNHDA and CDR2 SQIVND (reference sequence). CDR3 bases: TGTGCCAGTAGTTTACGAAACAGGGCCTCACCCCTCCACTTT. Translating gives CASSLRNRASPLHF.

This clone was observed many times. J is TRBJ2-3 and V is TRBV19; 7 positions agree with TRBD2. The germline V gene has CDR1 LNHDA and CDR2 SQIVND (reference sequence). Trimming took 5 bases from V and 5 from J; bases not matched to a gene: 10. The CDR3 extends over 15 amino acids. CDR3 DNA sequence: TGTGCCAGTAGTCCCCGTGGGGGGGAGCGAGATACGCAGTATTTT. Encoded protein: CASSPRGGERDTQYF.

For this clone: This may arise from a read error, as a much more abundant clone is one base away. The J gene is TRBJ2-2, the V gene TRBV7-3; 13 bases are a match to TRBD2. CDR3 length: 19 amino acids. The germline V gene encodes CDR1 SGHTA and CDR2 FQGTGA. The CDR3 protein is CASSLRLAGGGTNTVELFF. CDR3 bases: TGTGCCAGCAGCTTAAGACTAGCGGGGGGCGGGACGAACACCGTGGAGCTGTTTTTT.

This clone was detected many times. The rearrangement links TRBV7-2 to TRBJ2-3, with 8 bases aligning to TRBD1. CDR3 length equals 15 residues. V lost 4 bases and J lost 5; bases outside the gene matches: 8. Per germline, CDR1 SGHTA and CDR2 FQGNSA. The CDR3 DNA sequence: TGTGCCAGCAGCTATCCAGGGGGCTATGGAGATACGCAGTATTTT. This gives the protein CASSYPGGYGDTQYF.

This clone was found many times. The chain employs TRBV2 and TRBJ1-5; 7 nucleotides line up with TRBD1. J lost 0 bases, V lost 6 bases, and 8 bases had no gene match. Germline V gene sequence: CDR1 SNHLY, CDR2 FYNNEI. CDR3 length equals 16 residues. The CDR3 loop is CASRETGIYSNQPQHF. CDR3 bases: TGTGCCAGCAGGGAGACAGGGATCTATAGCAATCAGCCCCAGCATTTT.

As concerns this clone: A single base separates this from a much larger clone, so it may be a read error. The chain links TRBV11-2 to TRBJ2-4; TRBD2 agrees at 10 bases. CDR1 and CDR2 (germline): SGHAT, FQNNGV. The CDR3 sequence is 20 residues long. CDR3 sequence reads: CASSFGKAGGLSRAKKIQYF. The DNA of the CDR3 is TGTGCCAGCAGCTTCGGTAAAGCGGGGGGGCTCTCTAGAGCCAAAAAGATTCAGTACTTC.

This clone was recorded a few times. Germline and junction disagree at one end, which may indicate a read error. This rearrangement joins TRBV6-5 to TRBJ1-2; 7 bases map to TRBD1. The CDR3 extends over 15 amino acids. The germline V gene encodes CDR1 MNHEY and CDR2 SVGAGI. The chain's CDR3 is CASSYTGDIHYDYTF. The CDR3 DNA sequence: TGTGCCAGCAGTTACACAGGGGACATCCACTATGACTACACCTTC.

The V gene is TRBV4-1, the J gene TRBJ2-5; D unresolved. This CDR3 is 15 amino acids long. With 0 bases removed from V and 3 bases from J, the gap between germline ends came to 11 bases. Germline CDR1 MGHRA, CDR2 YSYEKL. The CDR3 loop reads CASSQDPTTKETQYF. CDR3 DNA sequence: TGCGCCAGCAGCCAAGACCCCACCACGAAAGAGACCCAGTACTTC.

Ten or more counts support this clone. Other nucleotide sequences from this sample produce the same CDR3. V usage is TRBV7-8 and J usage is TRBJ1-1; TRBD1 aligns across 8 bases. The V gene end was trimmed by 5 bases and the J gene end by 0 bases; junction bases not matched to a gene: 11. The CDR3 runs to 17 residues. CDR1 is SGHVS and CDR2 is FQNEAQ in the germline V gene. CDR3: CASSPGQGPLMNTEAFF. Written as DNA, the CDR3 is TGTGCCAGCAGCCCTGGACAGGGTCCCTTAATGAACACTGAAGCTTTCTTT. Together with reference TRBV7-8 and TRBJ1-1, the CDR3 gives the full variable domain: GAGVSQSPRYKVAKRGQDVALRCDPISGHVSLFWYQQALGQGPEFLTYFQNEAQLDKSGLPSDRFFAERPEGSVSTLKIQRTQQEDSAVYLCASSPGQGPLMNTEAFFGQGTRLTVV.

This clone was counted only a few times. This may be a read error, as it is one base from a much larger clone. Other DNA sequences in the same sample also yield this CDR3. This chain joins TRBV5-5 and TRBJ1-2, with 8 bases matching TRBD1. The CDR3 totals 15 residues. The trim removed 4 bases at V and 5 bases at J, leaving 10 bases unmatched. The V gene's germline CDR1 is SGHKS and CDR2 YYEKEE (reference sequence). The CDR3 loop reads CASSLGTGTGYGYTF. For the CDR3, the DNA is TGTGCCAGCAGCCTGGGGACCGGGACAGGTTATGGCTACACCTTC.

The sample holds many counts of this clone. V and J are TRBV7-9 and TRBJ1-1; no clear D. Trimming pared 3 bases from V and 5 bases from J, leaving 7 bases between. This CDR3 spans 12 amino acids. Germline V CDR1 and CDR2: SEHNR, FQNEAQ (reference sequence). As DNA, the CDR3 is TGTGCCAGCAGCTTGGGCACGACTGAAGCTTTCTTT. This encodes CASSLGTTEAFF.

This clone showed up just a few times. The chain combines TRBV2 with TRBJ2-7, with D perhaps matching TRBD1 (5 bases). Trimming removed 6 bases from V and 4 bases from J, with 16 bases in between. Germline lookup yields CDR1 SNHLY and CDR2 FYNNEI. This CDR3 comprises 14 residues. The CDR3 is CASRDMDMCYEQYF. Written as DNA, the CDR3 is TGTGCCAGCAGGGACATGGACATGTGTTACGAGCAGTACTTC. The whole variable domain, remainder taken from reference TRBV2 and TRBJ2-7, is EPEVTQTPSHQVTQMGQEVILRCVPISNHLYFYWYRQILGQKVEFLVSFYNNEISEKSEIFDDQFSVERPDGSNFTLKIRSTKLEDSAMYFCASRDMDMCYEQYFGPGTRLTVT.

This clone was seen many times. The V call is TRBV19, the J call TRBJ2-1; D possibly corresponds to TRBD2 (6 bases). The CDR3 extends over 14 amino acids. Germline values: CDR1 LNHDA, CDR2 SQIVND (reference sequence). The ends were cut back, 4 bases at V and 5 bases at J, with 12 bases in the middle. The CDR3 region is CASSSRDLNNEQFF. The CDR3 coding sequence is TGTGCCAGTAGTAGCCGGGACTTAAACAATGAGCAGTTCTTC.

This clone was detected many times. This chain uses TRBV20-1 with TRBJ2-5; the match to TRBD2 covers 14 bases. Germline lookup yields CDR1 DFQATT and CDR2 SNEGSKA (reference sequence). The CDR3 contains 15 residues. Unmatched junction bases numbered 9, after V lost 3 bases and J lost 9 bases. CDR3 loop: CSASQGTSGGISQYF. Written as DNA, the CDR3 is TGCAGTGCTAGCCAGGGGACTAGCGGGGGCATATCCCAGTACTTC.

This clone has a count of ten or more. This sample includes further DNA sequences coding for the same CDR3. V usage is TRBV20-1 and J usage is TRBJ2-7, with 11 bases matching TRBD2. V shed 1 base and J 2 bases; nucleotides not matched to a gene: 4. Germline V lookup: CDR1 DFQATT, CDR2 SNEGSKA (reference sequence). The CDR3 spans 15 residues. The CDR3 region is CSARGGLAVTYEQYF. The CDR3, as DNA: TGCAGTGCTAGAGGGGGACTAGCGGTTACCTACGAGCAGTACTTC.

This clone was picked up many times. The chain joins TRBV3-1 to TRBJ2-1, with 7 bases fitting TRBD1. The germline V gene has CDR1 LGHDT and CDR2 YNNKEL (reference sequence). CDR3 length: 13 residues. V trimming: 0 bases; J trimming: 11 bases; junction bases outside the gene matches: 4. The DNA of the CDR3 is TGTGCCAGCAGCCAAGAAACAGGGGACCAGCAGTTCTTC. Translating it yields CASSQETGDQQFF.

This clone was seen repeatedly, ten times or more. This chain joins TRBV28 and TRBJ2-3; weak D call: TRBD2 (5 bases). Trimming removed 6 bases from V and 6 bases from J, with 16 bases in between. Germline V gene sequence: CDR1 MDHEN, CDR2 SYDVKM. The length of the CDR3 is 14 residues. CDR3 region: CASSSGLIWDTQYF. DNA for the CDR3: TGTGCCAGCAGCTCTGGACTTATATGGGATACGCAGTATTTT.

In its sample, this clone was seen many times. The chain joins TRBV28 to TRBJ2-1; the D gene is possibly TRBD2 (7 bases). V lost 5 bases, J lost 5 bases, and 16 bases lay in between. Germline V CDR1 and CDR2: MDHEN, SYDVKM. The CDR3 is made up of 15 amino acids. CDR3 nucleotides: TGTGCCAGCAGTCCCCGGGGGGCCGCGCACAATGAGCAGTTCTTC. Its translation is CASSPRGAAHNEQFF.

On this clone: A much larger clone is a single base away; this may be a read error. This chain uses TRBV5-5 with TRBJ2-5; D is unresolved. Germline CDR1 reads SGHKS; CDR2 reads YYEKEE (reference sequence). The CDR3 loop spans 13 amino acids. Between the trimmed V and J ends, which lost 8 bases and 2 bases, there was a span of 13 bases. This CDR3 is CARTLALQETQYF. For the CDR3, the DNA is TGTGCCAGAACCCTTGCGCTTCAAGAGACCCAGTACTTC.

This clone was picked up many times. The chain couples TRBV7-3 to TRBJ2-1; TRBD2 might be the D (6 bases). Trimming took 3 bases from V and 9 from J, leaving 12 bases between them. CDR1 is SGHTA and CDR2 is FQGTGA in the germline V gene. CDR3 size: 13 residues. As DNA, the CDR3 is TGTGCCAGCAGCTTGGGGGGATTAGGTGAGCAGTTCTTC. Encoded protein: CASSLGGLGEQFF.

Concerning this clone: The CDR3 carries no conserved terminal phenylalanine or tryptophan, so it likely arises from a read error. The V gene is TRBV11-1, the J gene TRBJ1-6; TRBD1 might be the D (6 bases). This CDR3 spans 16 amino acids. Per germline, CDR1 SGHAT and CDR2 FQDESV (reference sequence). V was shortened by 5 bases and J by 5 bases, with 16 bases between the two germline ends. CDR3 sequence reads: CASSPSGGLDNSPLHS. The CDR3, as DNA: TGTGCCAGCAGCCCCAGCGGGGGCTTGGATAATTCACCCCTCCACTCT.